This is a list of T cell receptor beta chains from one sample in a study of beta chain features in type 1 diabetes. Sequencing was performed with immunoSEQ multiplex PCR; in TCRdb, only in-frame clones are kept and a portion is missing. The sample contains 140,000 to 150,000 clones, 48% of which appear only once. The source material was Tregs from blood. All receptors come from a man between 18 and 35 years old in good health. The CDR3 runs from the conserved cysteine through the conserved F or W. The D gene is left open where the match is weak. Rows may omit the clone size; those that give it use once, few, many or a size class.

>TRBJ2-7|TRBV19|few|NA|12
TGTGCCAGTACCTCAGGGTCCTACGAGCAGTACTTC
CASTSGSYEQYF
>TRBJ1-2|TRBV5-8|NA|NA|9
TGTGCCAGCAGCTTGAACAGCGGATTC
CASSLNSGF
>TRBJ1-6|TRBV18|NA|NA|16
TGTGCCAGCTCGCCCAGGGTGGGCCTCTCTAATTCACCCCTCCACTTT
CASSPRVGLSNSPLHF
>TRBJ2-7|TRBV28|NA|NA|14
TGTGCCAGCAGTTTCCCGGACCCCCGGGGCGAGCAGTACTTC
CASSFPDPRGEQYF
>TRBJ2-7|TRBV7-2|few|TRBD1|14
TGTGCCAGCAGCTTAGACAGGGGGAGGTACGAGCAGTACTTC
CASSLDRGRYEQYF
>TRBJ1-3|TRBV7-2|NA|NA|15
TGTGCCAGCAGCTTCGCGGTGTCCCGGGGAAACACCATATATTTT
CASSFAVSRGNTIYF
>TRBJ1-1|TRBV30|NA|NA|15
TGTGCCTGGAGTGGGGCCACCAGGACTGGCACTGAAGCTTTCTTT
CAWSGATRTGTEAFF
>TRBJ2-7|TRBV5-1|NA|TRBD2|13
TGCGCCAGCAGCATCGGGGGGGCCAACGAGCAGTACTTC
CASSIGGANEQYF
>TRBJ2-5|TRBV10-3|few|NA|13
TGTGCCATCAGTGTAGACCCGGGGGAGACCCAGTACTTC
CAISVDPGETQYF
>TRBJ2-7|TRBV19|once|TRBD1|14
TGTGCCAGTAGCGACAGGGGTAGGTCCTACGAGCAGTACTTC
CASSDRGRSYEQYF
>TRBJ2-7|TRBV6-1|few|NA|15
TGTGCCAGCAGTGAAGCGCCAGGGATCCCTTACGAGCAGTACTTC
CASSEAPGIPYEQYF
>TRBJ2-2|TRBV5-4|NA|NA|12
TGTGCCAGCAGCCGGGTTACCGGGGAGCTGTTTTTT
CASSRVTGELFF
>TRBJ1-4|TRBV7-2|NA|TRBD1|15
TGTGCCAGCAGCTGGAGGACAGGGACTAATGAAAAACTGTTTTTT
CASSWRTGTNEKLFF
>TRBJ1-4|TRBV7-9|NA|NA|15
TGTGCCAGCAGCTTTTTTCATGCAACTAATGAAAAACTGTTTTTT
CASSFFHATNEKLFF
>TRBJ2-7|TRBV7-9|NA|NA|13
TGTGCCAGCAGCTTCAGGACAGCCCTCGAGCAGTACTTC
CASSFRTALEQYF
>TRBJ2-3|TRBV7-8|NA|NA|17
TGTGCCAGCAGCTTACCCTTGTGGGGGGGGCTCACAGATACGCAGTATTTT
CASSLPLWGGLTDTQYF
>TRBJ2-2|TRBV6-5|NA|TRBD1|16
TGTGCCAGCAGTTACTCGAGTACAGGGGGTCCCGGGGAGCTGTTTTTT
CASSYSSTGGPGELFF
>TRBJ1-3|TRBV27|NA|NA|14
TGTGCCAGCAGCCTAATCGGGTATGGAAACACCATATATTTT
CASSLIGYGNTIYF
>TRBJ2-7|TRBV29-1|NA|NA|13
TGCAGCGCACTAGCTCCCGGGTCCTACGAGCAGTACTTC
CSALAPGSYEQYF
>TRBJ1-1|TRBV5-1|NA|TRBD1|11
TGCGCCAGCAGCCAAGACAGGGTTGCTTTCTTT
CASSQDRVAFF
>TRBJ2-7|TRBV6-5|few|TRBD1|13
TGTGCCAGCAAAGACAGGGTGACCTACGAGCAGTACTTC
CASKDRVTYEQYF
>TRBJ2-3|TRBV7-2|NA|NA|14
TGTGCCAGCAGCCAATACGGGAGAGAGGATACGCAGTATTTT
CASSQYGREDTQYF
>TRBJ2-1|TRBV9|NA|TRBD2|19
TGTGCCAGCAGCGTAGCGATCGGGACTAGCGGGAGCTCCTACAATGAGCAGTTCTTC
CASSVAIGTSGSSYNEQFF
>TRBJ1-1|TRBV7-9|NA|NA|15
TGTGCCAGCAGCTCTACAAACAGGGTGAACACTGAAGCTTTCTTT
CASSSTNRVNTEAFF
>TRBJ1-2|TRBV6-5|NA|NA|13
TGTGCCAGCAGTCTTAAGGGGGTAACGGGCTACACCTTC
CASSLKGVTGYTF
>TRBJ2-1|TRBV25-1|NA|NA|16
TGTGCCAGCAGAGGCTACGGGACACGGGGAGACAATGAGCAGTTCTTC
CASRGYGTRGDNEQFF
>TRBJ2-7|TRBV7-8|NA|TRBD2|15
TGTGCCAGCAGCTTAGAAGGGACTAGCATTTACGAGCAGTACTTC
CASSLEGTSIYEQYF
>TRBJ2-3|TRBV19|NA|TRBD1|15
TGTGCCAGTAGCCCAATTGGACAGGCGTCAGATACGCAGTATTTT
CASSPIGQASDTQYF
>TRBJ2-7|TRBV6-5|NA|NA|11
TGTGCCAGCAGTTACTTGGAGGAGCAGTACTTC
CASSYLEEQYF
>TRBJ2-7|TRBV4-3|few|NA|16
TGCGCCAGCAGCCAAGGTCTATCGGGGGGCCGATACGAGCAGTACTTC
CASSQGLSGGRYEQYF
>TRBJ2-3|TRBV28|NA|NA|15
TGTGCCAGCAGTCCAGACGGACTTATCACAGATACGCAGTATTTT
CASSPDGLITDTQYF
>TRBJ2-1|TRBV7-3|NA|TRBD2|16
TGTGCCAGCAGCTTGACCGGGACTAGCGCCTACAATGAGCAGTTCTTC
CASSLTGTSAYNEQFF
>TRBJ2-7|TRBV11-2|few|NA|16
TGTGCCAGCAGCTTAGGACAGGACCCATCAACCTACGAGCAGTACTTC
CASSLGQDPSTYEQYF
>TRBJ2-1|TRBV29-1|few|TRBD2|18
TGCAGCGTTGAAGGGGGGGGAGCCGGATCGTACCGTTACAATGAGCAGTTCTTC
CSVEGGGAGSYRYNEQFF
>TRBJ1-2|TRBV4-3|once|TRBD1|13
TGCGCCAGCAGCCAAGTGACCAGGGGGAGCTACACCTTC
CASSQVTRGSYTF
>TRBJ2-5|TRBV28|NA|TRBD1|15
TGTGCCAGCAGTTCAGAGACAGGGGCTGGGGAGACCCAGTACTTC
CASSSETGAGETQYF
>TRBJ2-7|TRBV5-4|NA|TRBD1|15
TGTGCCAGCAGCAAAAAGACAGGGGGGGCCTACGAGCAGTACTTC
CASSKKTGGAYEQYF
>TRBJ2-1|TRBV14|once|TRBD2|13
TGTGCCAGCAGCCAGTATAACGGGGGGGTGCAGTTCTTC
CASSQYNGGVQFF
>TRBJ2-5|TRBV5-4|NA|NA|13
TGTGCCAGCAGCTTTCCGGCCTCGCGAGGCCAGTACTTC
CASSFPASRGQYF
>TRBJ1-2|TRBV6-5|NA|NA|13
TGTGCCAGCAGTTACGACAGCGTCTATGGCTACACCTTC
CASSYDSVYGYTF
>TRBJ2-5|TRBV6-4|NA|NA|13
TGTGCCAGCAGTGCCAGGGCCAAAGAGACCCAGTACTTC
CASSARAKETQYF
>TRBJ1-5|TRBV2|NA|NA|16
TGTGCCAGCAGCGAACGTGCGGGTTTGGGCAATCAGCCCCAGCATTTT
CASSERAGLGNQPQHF
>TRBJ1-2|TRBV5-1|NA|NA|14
TGCGCCAGCAGCTTGGGGGCAGGGATCTATGGCTACACCTTC
CASSLGAGIYGYTF
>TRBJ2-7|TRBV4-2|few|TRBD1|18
TGTGCCAGCAGCCAAGGGACAGGGGGCAGGGGGCCTTCTTACGAGCAGTACTTC
CASSQGTGGRGPSYEQYF
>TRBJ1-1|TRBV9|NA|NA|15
TGTGCCAGCAGCCCAGGTCATGAGATGAACACTGAAGCTTTCTTT
CASSPGHEMNTEAFF
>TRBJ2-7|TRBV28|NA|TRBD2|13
TGTGCCAGCAGTTTCCGACTAGCGGGAGCGAGGACTTTC
CASSFRLAGARTF
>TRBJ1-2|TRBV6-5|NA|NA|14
TGTGCCAGCAGTTTCCACGTCACCATGCGGGGCTACACCTTC
CASSFHVTMRGYTF
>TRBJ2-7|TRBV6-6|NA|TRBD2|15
TGTGCCAGCAGATCTGGACTAGCGGGAGTCTACGAGCAGTACTTC
CASRSGLAGVYEQYF
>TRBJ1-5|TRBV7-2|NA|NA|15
TGTGCCAGCACCCTATACCCGACAAGCAATCAGCCCCAGCATTTT
CASTLYPTSNQPQHF
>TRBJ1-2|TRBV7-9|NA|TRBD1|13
TGTGCCAGCAGCTTAGGTGGGACAGCCGGCTACACCTTC
CASSLGGTAGYTF
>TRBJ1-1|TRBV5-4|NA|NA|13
TGTGCCAGCAGCCCACAGGTGAACACTGAAGCTTTCTTT
CASSPQVNTEAFF
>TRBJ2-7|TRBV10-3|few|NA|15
TGTGCCATCAGTGGTAGGCAGGGTAGGACCTACGAGCAGTACTTC
CAISGRQGRTYEQYF
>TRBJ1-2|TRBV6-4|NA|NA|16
TGTGCCAGCAGAGAAACAAGCCGGACAGCGGACTATGGCTACACCTTC
CASRETSRTADYGYTF
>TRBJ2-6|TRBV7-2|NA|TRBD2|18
TGTGCCAGCAGCTTAGGCTCTAGCGGGACCTCTGGGGCCAACGTCCTGACTTTC
CASSLGSSGTSGANVLTF
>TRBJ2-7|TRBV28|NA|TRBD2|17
TGTGCCAGCAGTTTATTCTCCGCGCCCGCGGGGGGGTACGAGCAGTACTTC
CASSLFSAPAGGYEQYF
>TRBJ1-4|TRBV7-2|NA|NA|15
TGTGCCAGCAGCCCCCAAAGGGGTTGGAGTGAAAAACTGTTTTTT
CASSPQRGWSEKLFF
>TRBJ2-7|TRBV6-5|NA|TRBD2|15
TGTGCCAGCAGCCGTACTAGCGGGGGGATCTACGAGCAGTACTTC
CASSRTSGGIYEQYF
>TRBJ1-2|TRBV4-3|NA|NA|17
TGCGCCAGCAGCCAAGAGAGGAGGGCAGGGAGGTACTATGGCTACACCTTC
CASSQERRAGRYYGYTF
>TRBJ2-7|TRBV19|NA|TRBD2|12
TGTGCCAGTAGCAGCGGGGCCTACGAGCAGTACTTC
CASSSGAYEQYF